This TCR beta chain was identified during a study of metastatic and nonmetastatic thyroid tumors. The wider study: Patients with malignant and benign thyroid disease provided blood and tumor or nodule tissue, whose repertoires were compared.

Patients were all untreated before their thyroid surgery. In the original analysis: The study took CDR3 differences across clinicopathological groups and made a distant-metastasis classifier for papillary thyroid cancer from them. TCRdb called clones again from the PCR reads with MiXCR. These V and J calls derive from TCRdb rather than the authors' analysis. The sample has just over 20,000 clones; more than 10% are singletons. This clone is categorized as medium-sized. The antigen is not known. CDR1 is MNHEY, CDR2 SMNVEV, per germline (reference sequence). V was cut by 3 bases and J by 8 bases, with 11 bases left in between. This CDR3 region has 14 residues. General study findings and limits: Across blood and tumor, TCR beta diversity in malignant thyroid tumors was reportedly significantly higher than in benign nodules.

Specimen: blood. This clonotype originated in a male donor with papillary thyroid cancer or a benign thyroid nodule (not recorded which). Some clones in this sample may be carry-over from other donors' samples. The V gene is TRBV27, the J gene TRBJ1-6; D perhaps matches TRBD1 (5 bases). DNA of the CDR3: TGTGCCAGCAGTTTTCGGGGGACCGATTCACCCCTCCACTTT. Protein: CASSFRGTDSPLHF.